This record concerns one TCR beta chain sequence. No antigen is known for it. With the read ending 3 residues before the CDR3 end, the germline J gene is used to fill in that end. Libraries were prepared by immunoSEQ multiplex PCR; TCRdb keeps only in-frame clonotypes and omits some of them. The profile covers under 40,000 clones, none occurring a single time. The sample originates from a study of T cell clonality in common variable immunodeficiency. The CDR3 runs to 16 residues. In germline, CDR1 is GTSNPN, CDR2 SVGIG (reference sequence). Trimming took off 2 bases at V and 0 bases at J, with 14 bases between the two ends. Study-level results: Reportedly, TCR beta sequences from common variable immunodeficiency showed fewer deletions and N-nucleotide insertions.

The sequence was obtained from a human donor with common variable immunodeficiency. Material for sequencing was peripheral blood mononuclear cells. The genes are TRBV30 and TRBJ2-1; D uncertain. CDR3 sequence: CAWSMVDRYSYNEQFF. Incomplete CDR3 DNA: TGTGCCTGGAGTATGGTTGATCGCTACTCCTACAATGAG.